The 5 T cell receptor beta chains below all came from one sample that was sequenced in a study of T cells in Graves' hyperthyroidism and ophthalmopathy. The CDR3 regions of TCR beta were amplified from RNA transcripts. RT-PCR in the first round (using the HTBI primer set) targeted the TCR CDR3. TCRdb re-analysed the multiplex PCR reads in MiXCR, keeping a single row per CDR3 protein. The sample has a few hundred thousand distinct CDR3 sequences; around 13% are singletons. Sequencing was done on a sample of blood. The source is a woman aged 40 to 50 with Graves' ophthalmopathy.

This clonotype was found a few times. This chain joins TRBV19 and TRBJ1-1; perhaps TRBD1 as D (6 bases). Per the germline V gene, CDR1 is LNHDA and CDR2 is SQIVND (reference sequence). The CDR3 covers 9 residues. The CDR3: CVDGGEAFF. The CDR3 bases are TGTGTTGACGGGGGCGAAGCTTTCTTT. The full variable domain, in which reference TRBV19 and TRBJ1-1 provide the parts outside the CDR3, is DGGITQSPKYLFRKEGQNVTLSCEQNLNHDAMYWYRQDPGQGLRLIYYSQIVNDFQKGDIAEGYSVSREKKESFPLTVTSAQKNPTAFYLCVDGGEAFFGQGTRLTVV.

This clonotype came up a few times. The chain is built from TRBV6-1 and TRBJ1-4; 9 bases align to TRBD1. This CDR3 contains 18 residues. V gave up 2 bases and J gave up 4 bases; unmatched junction bases: 11. The V gene's germline CDR1 is MNHNS and CDR2 SASEGT. CDR3: CASSESPGTGIDNEKLFF. In DNA, the CDR3 is TGTGCCAGCAGTGAAAGCCCAGGGACAGGGATCGATAATGAAAAACTGTTTTTT.

The table lists this clonotype with a few counts. The V gene is TRBV19, the J gene TRBJ1-2, with D hard to call. CDR1 and CDR2 (germline): LNHDA, SQIVND (reference sequence). With 6 bases removed from V and 4 bases from J, the gap between germline ends came to 9 bases. This CDR3 comprises 12 residues. The DNA for the CDR3 is TGTGCCAGTAGGGAGAGGAGCTATGGCTACACCTTC. This translates into CASRERSYGYTF.

This clonotype came up a few times. The rearrangement links TRBV9 to TRBJ2-7; 7 bases map to TRBD1. The CDR3 extends over 14 amino acids. Germline-derived CDR1 and CDR2 are SGDLS and YYNGEE. After removal of 2 bases from V and 7 bases from J, the junction contained 9 bases not matched to a gene. The CDR3 loop reads CASSVRDRGGEQYF. The CDR3 DNA follows: TGTGCCAGCAGCGTCCGGGACAGAGGTGGGGAGCAGTACTTC.

This chain links TRBV5-1 with TRBJ1-5, with TRBD1 as a possible D gene (5 bases). The germline CDR1 and CDR2 sequences are SGHRS and YFSETQ. The CDR3 has 18 amino acids. V was shortened by 0 bases and J by 0 bases, with 16 bases between the two germline ends. CDR3 loop: CASSLAWGTQSSNQPQHF. The CDR3, as DNA: TGCGCCAGCAGCTTGGCCTGGGGGACCCAAAGTAGCAATCAGCCCCAGCATTTT.